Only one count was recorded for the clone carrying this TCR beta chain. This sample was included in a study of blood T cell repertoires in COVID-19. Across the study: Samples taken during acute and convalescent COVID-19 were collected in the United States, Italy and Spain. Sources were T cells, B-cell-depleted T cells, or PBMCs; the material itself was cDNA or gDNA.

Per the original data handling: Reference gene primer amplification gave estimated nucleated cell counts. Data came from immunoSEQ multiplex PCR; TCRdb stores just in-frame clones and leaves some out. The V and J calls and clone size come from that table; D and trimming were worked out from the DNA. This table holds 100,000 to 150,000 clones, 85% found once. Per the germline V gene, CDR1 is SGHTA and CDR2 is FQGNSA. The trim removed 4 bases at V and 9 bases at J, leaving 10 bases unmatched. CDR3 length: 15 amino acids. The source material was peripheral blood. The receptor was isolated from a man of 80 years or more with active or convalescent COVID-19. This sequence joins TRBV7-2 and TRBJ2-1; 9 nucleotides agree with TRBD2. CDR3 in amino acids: CASSSRAGGLAEQFF. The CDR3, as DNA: TGTGCCAGCAGCTCGCGAGCGGGAGGCCTAGCTGAGCAGTTCTTC.